This TCR beta chain was recovered during a study of regulatory T cells in long-lasting Graves disease. The sample holds many counts of this clonotype. Construction of the TCR beta libraries employed iRepertoire HTBI primers in conjunction with Arm-PCR of CDR3 regions. One entry per CDR3 protein results from TCRdb running MiXCR on the multiplex PCR reads. Of approximately 460,000 distinct CDR3 sequences in the sample, roughly 15% were seen once. As to time point: newly diagnosed GD, antithyroid drugs for less than 3 months. Scientists built the TCR library using RNA that was extracted from PBMCs. Another study also made use of these data, one on T cells in Graves' hyperthyroidism and ophthalmopathy.

This TCR was recovered from a woman in her twenties or thirties with Graves disease. Sample: peripheral blood mononuclear cells (PBMCs), taken at new diagnosis, from a patient treated with antithyroid drugs.

CDR3 in amino acids: CASSRQGVSGEAFF. The CDR3 DNA follows: TGTGCCAGCTCACGACAGGGGGTGAGTGGTGAAGCTTTCTTT. The genes are TRBV18 and TRBJ1-1, with 9 bases identical to TRBD1. Losses at the gene ends were 4 bases for V and 7 bases for J; bases not matched to a gene: 7. Germline V gene lookup returns CDR1 KGHSH and CDR2 LQKENI. The CDR3 runs 14 residues.